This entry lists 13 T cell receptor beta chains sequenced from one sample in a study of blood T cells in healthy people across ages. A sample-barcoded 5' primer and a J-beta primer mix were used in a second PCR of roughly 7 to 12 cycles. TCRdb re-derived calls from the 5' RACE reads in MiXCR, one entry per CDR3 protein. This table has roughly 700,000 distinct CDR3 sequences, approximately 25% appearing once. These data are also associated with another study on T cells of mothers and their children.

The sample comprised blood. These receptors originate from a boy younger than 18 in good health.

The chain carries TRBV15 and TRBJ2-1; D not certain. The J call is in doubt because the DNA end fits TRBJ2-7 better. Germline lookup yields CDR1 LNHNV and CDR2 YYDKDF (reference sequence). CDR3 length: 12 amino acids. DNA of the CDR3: TGTGCCACCAGCATTGGATCCTACGAGCAGTACTTC. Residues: CATSIGSYEQYF.

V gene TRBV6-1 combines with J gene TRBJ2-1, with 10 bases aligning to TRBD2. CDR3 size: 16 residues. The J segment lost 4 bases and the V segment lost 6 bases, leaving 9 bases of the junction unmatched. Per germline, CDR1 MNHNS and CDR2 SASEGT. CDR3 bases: TGTGCCAGCAGGGGGTGGACTAGCGGAAAGTACAATGAGCAGTTCTTC. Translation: CASRGWTSGKYNEQFF.

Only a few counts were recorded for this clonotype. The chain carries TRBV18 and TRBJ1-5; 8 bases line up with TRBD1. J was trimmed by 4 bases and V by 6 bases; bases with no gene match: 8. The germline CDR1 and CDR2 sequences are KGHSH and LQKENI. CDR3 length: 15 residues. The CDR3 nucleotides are TGTGCCAGCTCCGACCAGGGGGCCGGAAATCAGCCCCAGCATTTT. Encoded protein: CASSDQGAGNQPQHF. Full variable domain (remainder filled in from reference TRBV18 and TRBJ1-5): NAGVMQNPRHLVRRRGQEARLRCSPMKGHSHVYWYRQLPEEGLKFMVYLQKENIIDESGMPKERFSAEFPKEGPSILRIQQVVRGDSAAYFCASSDQGAGNQPQHFGDGTRLSIL.

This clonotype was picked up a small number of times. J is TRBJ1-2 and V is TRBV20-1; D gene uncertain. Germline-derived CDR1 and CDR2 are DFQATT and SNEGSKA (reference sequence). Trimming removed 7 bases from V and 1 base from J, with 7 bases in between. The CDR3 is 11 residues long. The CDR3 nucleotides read TGCAGTGTTTTCAGTAACTATGGCTACACCTTC. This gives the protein CSVFSNYGYTF.

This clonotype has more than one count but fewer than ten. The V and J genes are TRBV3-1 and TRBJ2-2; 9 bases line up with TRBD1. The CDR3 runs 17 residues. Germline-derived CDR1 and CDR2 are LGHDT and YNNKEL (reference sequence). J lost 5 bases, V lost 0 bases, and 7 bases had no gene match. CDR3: CASSQDVDRGLTGELFF. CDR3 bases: TGTGCCAGCAGCCAAGATGTGGACAGGGGTTTAACCGGGGAGCTGTTTTTT.

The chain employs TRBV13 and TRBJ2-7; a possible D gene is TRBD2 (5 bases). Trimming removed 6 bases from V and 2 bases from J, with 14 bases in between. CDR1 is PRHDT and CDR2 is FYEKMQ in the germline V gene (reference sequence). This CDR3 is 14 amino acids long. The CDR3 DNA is TGTGCCAGCAGGCTTCGCGGGCAAGCCTACGAGCAGTACTTC. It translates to CASRLRGQAYEQYF.

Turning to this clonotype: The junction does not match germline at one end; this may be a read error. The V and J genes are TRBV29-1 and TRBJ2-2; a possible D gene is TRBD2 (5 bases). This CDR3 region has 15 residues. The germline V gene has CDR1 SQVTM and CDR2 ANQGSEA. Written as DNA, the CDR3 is TGCAGCCCCGATCCAGGACTCGCGAACACCGGGGAGCCGTTTTTT. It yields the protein CSPDPGLANTGEPFF.

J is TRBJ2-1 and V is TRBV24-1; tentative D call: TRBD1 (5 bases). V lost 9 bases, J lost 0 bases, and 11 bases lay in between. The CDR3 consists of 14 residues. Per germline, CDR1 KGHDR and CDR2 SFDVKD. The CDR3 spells CATQGTGSYNEQFF. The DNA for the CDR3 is TGTGCCACCCAGGGAACGGGCTCCTACAATGAGCAGTTCTTC.

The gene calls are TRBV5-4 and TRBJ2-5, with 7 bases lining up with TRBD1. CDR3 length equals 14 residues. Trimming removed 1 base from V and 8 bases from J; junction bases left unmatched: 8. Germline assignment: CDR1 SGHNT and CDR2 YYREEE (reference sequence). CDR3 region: CASSLLGDSLTQYF. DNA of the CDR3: TGTGCCAGCAGCTTGTTAGGGGACAGTTTAACCCAGTACTTC.

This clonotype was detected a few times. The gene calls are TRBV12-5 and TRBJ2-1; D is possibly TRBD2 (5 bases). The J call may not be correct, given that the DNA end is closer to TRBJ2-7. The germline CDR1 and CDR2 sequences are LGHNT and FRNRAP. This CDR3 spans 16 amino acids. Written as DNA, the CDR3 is TGTGCTAGTGGTCCCCCCCGCGTGGGGAGAAACTACGAGCAGTACTTC. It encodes CASGPPRVGRNYEQYF.

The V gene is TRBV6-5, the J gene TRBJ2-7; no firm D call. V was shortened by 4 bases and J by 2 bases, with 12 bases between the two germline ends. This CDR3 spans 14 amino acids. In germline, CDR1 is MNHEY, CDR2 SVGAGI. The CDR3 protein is CASSSQGPPYEQYF. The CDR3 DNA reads TGTGCCAGCAGTTCCCAAGGACCTCCCTACGAGCAGTACTTC.

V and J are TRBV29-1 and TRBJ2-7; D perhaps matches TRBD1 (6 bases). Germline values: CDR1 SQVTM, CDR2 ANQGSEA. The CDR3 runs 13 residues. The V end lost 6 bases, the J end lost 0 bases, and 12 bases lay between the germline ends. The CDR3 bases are TGCAGCGTACAGGGTGCGCTCTCCTACGAGCAGTACTTC. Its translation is CSVQGALSYEQYF.

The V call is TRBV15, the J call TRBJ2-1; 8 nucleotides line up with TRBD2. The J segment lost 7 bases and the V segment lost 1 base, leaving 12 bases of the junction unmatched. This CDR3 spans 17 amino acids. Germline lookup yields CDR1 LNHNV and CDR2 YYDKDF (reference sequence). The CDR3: CATSRAGLSGRRNEQFF. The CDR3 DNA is TGTGCCACCAGCAGAGCCGGTTTAAGCGGGAGAAGGAATGAGCAGTTCTTC.